Following are 23 T cell receptor beta chains from one sample sequenced in a study of cytomegalovirus exposure and HLA in healthy donors. Vbeta (60) and Jbeta (13) primers were used in the PCR. Clones were read by immunoSEQ multiplex PCR, and TCRdb kept only the in-frame ones, dropping some. The table records fewer than 200,000 clones, almost 80% of them present only once. The sequenced sample was PBMCs. Receptors were obtained from a man between 35 and 55 years old in good health and CMV-seropositive.

This chain links TRBV11-1 with TRBJ2-7, with D perhaps TRBD2 (6 bases). The CDR3 spans 15 residues. V was cut by 2 bases and J by 4 bases, with 15 bases left in between. In germline, CDR1 is SGHAT, CDR2 FQDESV (reference sequence). The CDR3 protein is CASSLLEGAGYEQYF. The CDR3 bases are TGTGCCAGCAGCTTATTGGAGGGAGCCGGGTACGAGCAGTACTTC.

The rearrangement uses TRBV6-5 and TRBJ2-2; 13 bases map to TRBD2. V gave up 4 bases and J gave up 3 bases; unmatched junction bases: 2. Germline-derived CDR1 and CDR2 are MNHEY and SVGAGI. This CDR3 is built from 16 residues. CDR3 amino acids: CASSWTSGSYTGELFF. The CDR3 DNA reads TGTGCCAGCAGTTGGACTAGCGGGAGTTACACCGGGGAGCTGTTTTTT.

The chain couples TRBV19 to TRBJ1-2; D is unresolved. The CDR3 runs to 15 residues. V was cut by 3 bases and J by 2 bases, with 13 bases left in between. CDR1 is LNHDA, CDR2 SQIVND, per germline (reference sequence). The CDR3 is CASSMNQNWNYGYTF. For the CDR3, the DNA is TGTGCCAGTAGTATGAATCAGAATTGGAACTATGGCTACACCTTC.

The genes are TRBV11-3 and TRBJ1-3, with D unclear. Germline V CDR1 and CDR2: SGHNT, YENEEA. This CDR3 comprises 18 residues. Trimming removed 1 base from V and 0 bases from J, with 16 bases in between. The CDR3 spells CASSLALFWSGSGNTIYF. CDR3 DNA sequence: TGTGCCAGCAGCTTAGCCCTGTTTTGGTCCGGCTCTGGAAACACCATATATTTT.

CDR3 in DNA: TGTGCCAGCAGCTCCCGGACAGTTCTGGCACCCCTCCACTTT. It is translated as CASSSRTVLAPLHF. This chain joins TRBV7-8 and TRBJ1-6; a weak D match, TRBD1 (6 bases). In germline, CDR1 is SGHVS, CDR2 FQNEAQ. V shed 4 bases and J shed 11 bases, with 15 bases lying between them. The CDR3 is 14 amino acids.

This chain connects TRBV18 to TRBJ1-5, with 7 bases matching TRBD1. Germline CDR1 and CDR2: KGHSH and LQKENI. V trimming: 2 bases; J trimming: 4 bases; junction bases outside the gene matches: 2. This CDR3 region has 14 residues. The CDR3 DNA follows: TGTGCCAGCTCACCAACAGGGGAAAATCAGCCCCAGCATTTT. Translating gives CASSPTGENQPQHF.

The chain has TRBV5-1 and TRBJ2-3; TRBD1 aligns across 9 bases. Germline CDR1 and CDR2: SGHRS and YFSETQ. CDR3 size: 16 residues. The J segment lost 4 bases and the V segment lost 4 bases, leaving 10 bases of the junction unmatched. This chain's CDR3 is CASSADRGVFADTQYF. The CDR3 DNA follows: TGCGCCAGCAGCGCGGACAGGGGAGTTTTTGCAGATACGCAGTATTTT.

This sequence joins TRBV18 and TRBJ2-7, with 11 nucleotides matching TRBD2. The CDR3 is 17 residues long. The V segment lost 0 bases and the J segment 4 bases; nucleotides outside the gene matches: 8. In germline, CDR1 is KGHSH, CDR2 LQKENI. The CDR3 here is CASSPPVSTSGMYEQYF. CDR3 bases: TGTGCCAGCTCACCACCGGTTTCGACTAGCGGGATGTACGAGCAGTACTTC.

The chain carries TRBV30 and TRBJ1-4; TRBD1 aligns across 10 bases. Germline CDR1 reads GTSNPN; CDR2 reads SVGIG (reference sequence). This CDR3 is 14 amino acids long. Trimming at V came to 2 bases and at J to 7 bases, leaving 4 bases not matched to a gene. The CDR3 DNA is TGTGCCTGGAGTACGGACAGGGGGAGTGAAAAACTGTTTTTT. It translates to CAWSTDRGSEKLFF. Filled out from reference TRBV30 and TRBJ1-4, the complete variable domain reads SQTIHQWPATLVQPVGSPLSLECTVEGTSNPNLYWYRQAAGRGLQLLFYSVGIGQISSEVPQNLSASRPQDRQFILSSKKLLLSDSGFYLCAWSTDRGSEKLFFGSGTQLSVL.

This clone occurred a few times. V is TRBV13 and J is TRBJ2-3; 8 bases map to TRBD2. The trim removed 5 bases at V and 6 bases at J, leaving 16 bases unmatched. Germline V gene lookup returns CDR1 PRHDT and CDR2 FYEKMQ (reference sequence). The CDR3 is 17 amino acids. CDR3 in amino acids: CASSPQTGAGDDDTQYF. The CDR3 nucleotides are TGTGCCAGCAGCCCCCAGACTGGAGCGGGAGACGACGATACGCAGTATTTT.

The chain uses TRBV2 and TRBJ2-7, with a tentative D call TRBD1 (6 bases). The germline gives CDR1 SNHLY, CDR2 FYNNEI. CDR3 length equals 11 residues. V was trimmed by 7 bases and J by 10 bases, leaving 14 bases between them. In nucleotides, the CDR3 is TGTGCCAGCAATAACGGACAGCAACAGTACTTC. It specifies CASNNGQQQYF.

The table lists this clone with a count of one. This chain uses TRBV5-1 with TRBJ2-1; 15 bases match TRBD2. The CDR3 totals 17 residues. V shed 4 bases, J shed 3 bases, and the junction held 5 bases outside the gene matches. Per the germline V gene, CDR1 is SGHRS and CDR2 is YFSETQ. The CDR3 sequence is CASSRGLAGGVYNEQFF. The CDR3 DNA reads as TGCGCCAGCAGCCGTGGACTAGCGGGAGGGGTCTACAATGAGCAGTTCTTC.

The chain has TRBV4-1 and TRBJ2-7; D might be TRBD1 (5 bases). V dropped 1 base and J dropped 2 bases, with 9 bases sitting between them. The germline CDR1 and CDR2 sequences are MGHRA and YSYEKL. This CDR3 contains 14 residues. The CDR3 protein is CASSQAWGAYEQYF. DNA for the CDR3: TGCGCCAGCAGCCAAGCGTGGGGCGCCTACGAGCAGTACTTC.

Comments on this clone: At the DNA level, this CDR3 is encoded by other sequences in the same sample as well. This chain connects TRBV5-1 to TRBJ1-4, with D unresolved. This CDR3 contains 14 residues. Germline assignment: CDR1 SGHRS and CDR2 YFSETQ. The V end lost 0 bases, the J end lost 4 bases, and 7 bases lay between the germline ends. CDR3 sequence (DNA): TGCGCCAGCAGCTTGGTCCCGGGTAATGAAAAACTGTTTTTT. Protein sequence: CASSLVPGNEKLFF.

About this clone: An end of the junction differs from the germline gene, which may be a read error. The chain joins TRBV6-6 to TRBJ2-6, with D perhaps matching TRBD1 (5 bases). The CDR3 is made up of 13 amino acids. Germline V gives CDR1 MNHNY, CDR2 SVGAGI (reference sequence). The CDR3 DNA reads TGTGCCATCGAGAGTTCTGGGGCCAACGGCCTGACTTTC. It yields the protein CAIESSGANGLTF.

This clone was seen once. The chain recombines TRBV19 with TRBJ1-2; TRBD1 matches at 7 bases. CDR3 size: 16 residues. The V segment lost 1 base and the J segment 6 bases; nucleotides outside the gene matches: 11. Germline lookup yields CDR1 LNHDA and CDR2 SQIVND (reference sequence). CDR3 bases: TGTGCCAGTAGTATAGTCCCCTACGACAGGGACCATGGCTACACCTTC. Translated, it gives CASSIVPYDRDHGYTF.

Worth noting for this clone: The same CDR3 arises from other DNA sequences in this sample as well. The chain joins TRBV19 to TRBJ1-4; 8 bases match TRBD1. The CDR3 spans 14 residues. Germline values: CDR1 LNHDA, CDR2 SQIVND (reference sequence). Germline trimming cut 3 bases from V and 8 bases from J; bases unmatched to any gene: 5. The CDR3 loop is CASSIGQGGEKLFF. Written as DNA, the CDR3 is TGTGCCAGTAGTATCGGACAGGGAGGCGAAAAACTGTTTTTT. The variable domain in full, completed from reference TRBV19 and TRBJ1-4, reads DGGITQSPKYLFRKEGQNVTLSCEQNLNHDAMYWYRQDPGQGLRLIYYSQIVNDFQKGDIAEGYSVSREKKESFPLTVTSAQKNPTAFYLCASSIGQGGEKLFFGSGTQLSVL.

This clone came up once. The chain links TRBV30 to TRBJ2-6; possible D gene TRBD2, 6 bases. V lost 7 bases and J 3 bases, leaving 10 bases between the germline ends. There are 13 residues in the CDR3. Germline V gives CDR1 GTSNPN, CDR2 SVGIG (reference sequence). CDR3 amino acids: CASPGVGANVLTF. CDR3 coding DNA: TGTGCCTCCCCGGGGGTTGGGGCCAACGTCCTGACTTTC.

The chain employs TRBV2 and TRBJ2-3, with a weak D call TRBD2 (5 bases). V was pared by 6 bases and J by 1 base, with 8 bases between. This CDR3 spans 13 amino acids. CDR1 is SNHLY, CDR2 FYNNEI, per germline. CDR3 bases: TGTGCCAGCAGGAGGGATGGCACAGATACGCAGTATTTT. Translating gives CASRRDGTDTQYF.

This clone was seen a few times. This rearrangement joins TRBV2 to TRBJ2-2, with 9 bases identical to TRBD1. Germline loops: CDR1 SNHLY, CDR2 FYNNEI. The CDR3 runs to 17 residues. V was pared by 5 bases and J by 3 bases, with 10 bases of the junction left unmatched. The CDR3 region is CASSQPPGQGDTGELFF. As DNA, the CDR3 is TGTGCCAGCAGTCAACCGCCGGGACAGGGTGACACCGGGGAGCTGTTTTTT.

The chain is built from TRBV27 and TRBJ2-1; D gene ambiguous. V lost 3 bases to trimming and J lost 0 bases, with 9 bases between them. The CDR3 is 15 amino acids. CDR1 is MNHEY and CDR2 is SMNVEV in the germline V gene (reference sequence). The CDR3 nucleotides read TGTGCCAGCAGTTTCGCCAAGAGCTCCTACAATGAGCAGTTCTTC. It translates to CASSFAKSSYNEQFF.

J is TRBJ1-5 and V is TRBV6-1, with 7 positions matching TRBD1. From germline, CDR1 is MNHNS and CDR2 SASEGT. The V segment lost 4 bases and the J segment 7 bases; nucleotides outside the gene matches: 7. The CDR3 runs to 14 residues. CDR3 bases: TGTGCCAGCAGTGTAGGCAGGGGGAACCAGCCCCAGCATTTT. Residues: CASSVGRGNQPQHF.

The CDR3 here is CARSCSVTRGDTDTQYF. The CDR3 nucleotides are TGTGCCAGAAGCTGCTCCGTCACGCGGGGTGATACAGATACGCAGTATTTT. The chain combines TRBV5-3 with TRBJ2-3, with TRBD2 as a possible D gene (6 bases). TRBV5-3 qualifies as an ORF whose function is uncertain. The germline V and J ends were trimmed by 3 bases and 3 bases, with 20 bases remaining between them. There are 17 residues in the CDR3.